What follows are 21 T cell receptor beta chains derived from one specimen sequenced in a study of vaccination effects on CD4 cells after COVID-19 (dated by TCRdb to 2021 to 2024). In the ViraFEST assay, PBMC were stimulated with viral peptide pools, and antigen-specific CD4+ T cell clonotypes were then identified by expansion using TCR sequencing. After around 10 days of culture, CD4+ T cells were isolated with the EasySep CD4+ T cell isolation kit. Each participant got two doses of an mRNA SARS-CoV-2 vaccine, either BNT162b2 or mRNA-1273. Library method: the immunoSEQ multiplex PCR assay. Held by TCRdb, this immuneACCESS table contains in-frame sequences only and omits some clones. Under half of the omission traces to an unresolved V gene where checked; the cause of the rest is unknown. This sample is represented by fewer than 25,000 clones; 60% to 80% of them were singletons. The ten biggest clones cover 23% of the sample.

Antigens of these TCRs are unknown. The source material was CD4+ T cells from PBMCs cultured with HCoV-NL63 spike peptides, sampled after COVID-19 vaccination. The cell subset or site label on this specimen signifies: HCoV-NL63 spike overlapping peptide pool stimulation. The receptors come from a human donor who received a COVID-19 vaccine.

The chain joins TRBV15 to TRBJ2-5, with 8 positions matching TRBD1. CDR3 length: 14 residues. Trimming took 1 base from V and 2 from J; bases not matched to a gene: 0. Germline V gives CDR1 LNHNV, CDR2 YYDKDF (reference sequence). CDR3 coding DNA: TGTGCCACCAGCAGAGGGACAGGGCAAGAGACCCAGTACTTC. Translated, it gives CATSRGTGQETQYF.

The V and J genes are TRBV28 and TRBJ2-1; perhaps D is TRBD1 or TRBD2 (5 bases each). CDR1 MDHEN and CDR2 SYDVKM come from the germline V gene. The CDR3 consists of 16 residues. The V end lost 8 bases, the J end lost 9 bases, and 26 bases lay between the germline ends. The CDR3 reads CASPPSQEAGQGEQFF. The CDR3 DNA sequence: TGTGCCAGCCCCCCCTCCCAGGAGGCAGGGCAGGGTGAGCAGTTCTTC. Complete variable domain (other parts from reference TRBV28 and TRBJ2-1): DVKVTQSSRYLVKRTGEKVFLECVQDMDHENMFWYRQDPGLGLRLIYFSYDVKMKEKGDIPEGYSVSREKKERFSLILESASTNQTSMYLCASPPSQEAGQGEQFFGPGTRLTVL.

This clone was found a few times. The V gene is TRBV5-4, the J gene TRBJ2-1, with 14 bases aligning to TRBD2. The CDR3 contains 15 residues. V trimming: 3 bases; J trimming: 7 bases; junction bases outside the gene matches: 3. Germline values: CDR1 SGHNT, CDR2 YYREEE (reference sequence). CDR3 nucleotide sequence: TGTGCCAGCAGCTCGGGGACTAGCGGGGGTAATGAGCAGTTCTTC. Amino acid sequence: CASSSGTSGGNEQFF.

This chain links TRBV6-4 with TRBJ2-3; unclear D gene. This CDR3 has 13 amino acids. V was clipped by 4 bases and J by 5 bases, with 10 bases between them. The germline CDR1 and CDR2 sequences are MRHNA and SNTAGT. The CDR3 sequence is CASSVPAGDTQYF. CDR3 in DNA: TGTGCCAGCAGTGTCCCCGCAGGAGATACGCAGTATTTT.

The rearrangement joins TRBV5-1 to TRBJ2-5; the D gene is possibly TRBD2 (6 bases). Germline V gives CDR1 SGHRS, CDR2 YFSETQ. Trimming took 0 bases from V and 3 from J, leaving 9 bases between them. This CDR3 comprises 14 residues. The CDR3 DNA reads TGCGCCAGCAGCTTGGGACGGGAGAAAGAGACCCAGTACTTC. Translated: CASSLGREKETQYF.

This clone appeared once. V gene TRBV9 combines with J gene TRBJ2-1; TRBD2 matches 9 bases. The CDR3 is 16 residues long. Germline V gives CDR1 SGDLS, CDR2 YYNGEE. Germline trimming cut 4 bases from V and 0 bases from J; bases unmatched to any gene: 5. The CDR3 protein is CASSSPAGGSYNEQFF. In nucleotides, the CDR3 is TGTGCCAGCAGCTCCCCAGCGGGGGGCTCCTACAATGAGCAGTTCTTC.

CDR3 DNA: TGTGCCAGCAGCCAAGTGGGGGGCGTCTATGGCTACACCTTC. It translates to CASSQVGGVYGYTF. V gene TRBV14 combines with J gene TRBJ1-2, with TRBD1 as a possible D gene (6 bases). CDR1 is SGHDN, CDR2 FVKESK, per germline. This CDR3 has 14 residues. V dropped 1 base and J dropped 4 bases, with 10 bases sitting between them.

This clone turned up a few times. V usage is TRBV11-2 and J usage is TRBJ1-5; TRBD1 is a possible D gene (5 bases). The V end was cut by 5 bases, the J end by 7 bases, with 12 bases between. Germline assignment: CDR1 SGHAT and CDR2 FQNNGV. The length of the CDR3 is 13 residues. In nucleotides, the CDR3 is TGTGCCAGCAGCGTAACCCAGGGACAGCCCCAGCATTTT. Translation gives CASSVTQGQPQHF.

The CDR3 DNA sequence: TGCGCCAGCAGCTTGGGAAAAGAGACCCAGTACTTC. It translates to CASSLGKETQYF. The rearrangement uses TRBV5-1 and TRBJ2-5; D ambiguous. Trimming stripped 0 bases from V and 3 bases from J, with 3 bases between. This CDR3 is 12 amino acids long. Looked up from germline, CDR1 is SGHRS and CDR2 is YFSETQ.

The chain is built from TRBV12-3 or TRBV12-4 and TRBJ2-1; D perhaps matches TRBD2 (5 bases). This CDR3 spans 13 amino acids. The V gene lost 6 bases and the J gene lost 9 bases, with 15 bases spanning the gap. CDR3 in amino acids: CASSPNRGSEQFF. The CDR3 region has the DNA TGTGCCAGCAGCCCAAACCGGGGAAGTGAGCAGTTCTTC.

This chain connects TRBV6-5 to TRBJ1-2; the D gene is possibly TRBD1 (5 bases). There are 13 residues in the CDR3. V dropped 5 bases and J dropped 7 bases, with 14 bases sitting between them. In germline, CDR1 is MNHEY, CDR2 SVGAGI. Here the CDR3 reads CASSTPRQSGYTF. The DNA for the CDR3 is TGTGCCAGCAGTACCCCGAGACAGTCTGGCTACACCTTC.

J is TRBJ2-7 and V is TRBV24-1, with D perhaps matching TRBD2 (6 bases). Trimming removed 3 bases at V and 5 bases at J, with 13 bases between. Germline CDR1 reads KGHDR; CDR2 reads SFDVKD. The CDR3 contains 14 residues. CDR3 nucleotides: TGTGCCACCAGTGATCCCCTGACTAGTGACGAGCAGTACTTC. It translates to CATSDPLTSDEQYF.

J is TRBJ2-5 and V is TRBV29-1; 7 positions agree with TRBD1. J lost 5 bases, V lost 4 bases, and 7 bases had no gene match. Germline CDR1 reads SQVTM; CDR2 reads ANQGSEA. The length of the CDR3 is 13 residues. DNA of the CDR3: TGCAGCGTTGCGACAGGGTTGCGCGAGACCCAGTACTTC. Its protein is CSVATGLRETQYF.

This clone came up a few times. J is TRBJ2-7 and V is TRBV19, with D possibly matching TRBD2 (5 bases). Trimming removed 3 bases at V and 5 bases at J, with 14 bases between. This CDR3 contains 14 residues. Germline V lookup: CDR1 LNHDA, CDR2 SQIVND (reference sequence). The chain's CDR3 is CASSILGIGDEQYF. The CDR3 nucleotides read TGTGCCAGTAGTATTCTTGGGATCGGGGACGAGCAGTACTTC.

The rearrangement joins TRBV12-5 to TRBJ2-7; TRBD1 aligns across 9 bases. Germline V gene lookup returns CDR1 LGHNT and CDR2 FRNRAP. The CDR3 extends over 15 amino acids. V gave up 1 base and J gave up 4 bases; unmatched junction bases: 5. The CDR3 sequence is CASGLGPTGGYEQYF. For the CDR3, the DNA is TGTGCTAGTGGTTTGGGACCGACAGGGGGGTACGAGCAGTACTTC.

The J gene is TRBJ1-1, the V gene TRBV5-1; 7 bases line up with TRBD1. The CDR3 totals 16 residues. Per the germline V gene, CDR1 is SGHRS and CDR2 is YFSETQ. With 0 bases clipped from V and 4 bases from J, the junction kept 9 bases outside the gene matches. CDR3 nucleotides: TGCGCCAGCAGCTTGGGACCACAGGGGTTCGTCACTGAAGCTTTCTTT. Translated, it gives CASSLGPQGFVTEAFF.

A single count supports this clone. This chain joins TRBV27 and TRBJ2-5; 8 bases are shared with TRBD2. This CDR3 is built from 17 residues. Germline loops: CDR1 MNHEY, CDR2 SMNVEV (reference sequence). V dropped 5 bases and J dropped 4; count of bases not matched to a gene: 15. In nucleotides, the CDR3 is TGTGCCAGCAGTCCCCTGTGGGTTAGCGGGACCTCAGAGACCCAGTACTTC. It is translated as CASSPLWVSGTSETQYF.

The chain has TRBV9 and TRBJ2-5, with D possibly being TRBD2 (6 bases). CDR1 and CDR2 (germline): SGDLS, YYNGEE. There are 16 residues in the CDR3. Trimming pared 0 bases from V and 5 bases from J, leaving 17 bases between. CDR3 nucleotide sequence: TGTGCCAGCAGCGTAGGTTTTCCGGGGAGCGGGGAGACCCAGTACTTC. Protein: CASSVGFPGSGETQYF.

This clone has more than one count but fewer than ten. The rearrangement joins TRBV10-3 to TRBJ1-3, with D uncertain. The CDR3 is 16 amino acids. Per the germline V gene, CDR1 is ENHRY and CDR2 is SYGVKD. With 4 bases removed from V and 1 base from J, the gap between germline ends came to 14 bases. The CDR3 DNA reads TGTGCCATCAGTGCCACCGCACCTCAATCTGGAAACACCATATATTTT. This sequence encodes CAISATAPQSGNTIYF.

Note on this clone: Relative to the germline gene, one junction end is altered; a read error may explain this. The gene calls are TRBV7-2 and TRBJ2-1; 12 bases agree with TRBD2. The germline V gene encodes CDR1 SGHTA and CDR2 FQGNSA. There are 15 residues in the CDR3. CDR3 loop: CASSLGTSGYSEQFF. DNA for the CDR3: TGTGCCAGCAGCTTGGGGACTAGCGGGTACAGTGAGCAGTTCTTC.

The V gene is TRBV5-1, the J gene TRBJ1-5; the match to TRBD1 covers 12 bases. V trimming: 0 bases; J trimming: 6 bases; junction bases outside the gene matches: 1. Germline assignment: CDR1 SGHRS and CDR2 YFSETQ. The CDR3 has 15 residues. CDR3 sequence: CASSLEGQGAQPQHF. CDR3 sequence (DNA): TGCGCCAGCAGCTTGGAGGGACAGGGGGCTCAGCCCCAGCATTTT.